The clone carrying this TCR beta chain was recorded once. Libraries were prepared by immunoSEQ multiplex PCR; TCRdb keeps only in-frame clonotypes and omits some of them. Of 100,000 to 150,000 clones in the sample, 60% to 85% were seen once. Per germline, CDR1 LNHDA and CDR2 SQIVND (reference sequence). Trimming removed 8 bases at V and 4 bases at J, with 15 bases between. This CDR3 spans 13 amino acids. This sample was included in a study of blood T cell repertoires in COVID-19. Study-level background: PBMCs, B-cell-depleted T cells, or T cells were the source of the cDNA or gDNA that made up the material.

The specimen was peripheral blood. This receptor was obtained from a man between 65 and 79 years old with acute or convalescent COVID-19. V is TRBV19 and J is TRBJ2-7; D may be TRBD1 (6 bases). The CDR3 bases are TGTGCCAGTCGAGGGGGAGTTTGGTACGAGCAGTACTTC. Protein product: CASRGGVWYEQYF. Together with reference TRBV19 and TRBJ2-7, the CDR3 gives the full variable domain: DGGITQSPKYLFRKEGQNVTLSCEQNLNHDAMYWYRQDPGQGLRLIYYSQIVNDFQKGDIAEGYSVSREKKESFPLTVTSAQKNPTAFYLCASRGGVWYEQYFGPGTRLTVT.